The rows below give T cell receptor beta chains drawn from one sample of a study of cytomegalovirus exposure and HLA in healthy donors. Sequencing was performed with immunoSEQ multiplex PCR; in TCRdb, only in-frame clones are kept and a portion is missing. The sample carries approximately 210,000 clones, around nine tenths recorded once. Sequencing was done on a sample of PBMCs. The receptor set was obtained from a woman aged 18-30 years in good health and CMV-seronegative. The CDR3 runs from the conserved cysteine through the conserved F or W. A D gene is named only where the DNA matches it firmly. Not every row has a clone size; where given, it reads once, few, many or a size class.

V gene	clone size	J gene	D gene	CDR3 protein	CDR3 DNA
TRBV7-8	-	TRBJ2-7	TRBD2	CASRLSSGRNEQYF	TGTGCCAGCAGACTCTCTAGCGGGAGAAACGAGCAGTACTTC
TRBV30	once	TRBJ1-4	TRBD1	CAWSLGQGKEKLFF	TGTGCCTGGAGCCTGGGACAGGGGAAAGAAAAACTGTTTTTT
TRBV4-1	few	TRBJ1-1	-	CASSQDFAGIYTEAFF	TGCGCCAGCAGCCAAGATTTCGCAGGGATCTACACTGAAGCTTTCTTT
TRBV19	-	TRBJ1-1	TRBD1	CASSFNRGMNTEAFF	TGTGCCAGTAGCTTTAACAGGGGTATGAACACTGAAGCTTTCTTT
TRBV29-1	-	TRBJ2-7	TRBD1	CSVAGGQGYEQYF	TGCAGCGTCGCCGGGGGACAGGGCTACGAGCAGTACTTC
TRBV6-6	few	TRBJ1-1	-	CASRSGSEGNTEAFF	TGTGCCAGCAGGAGCGGAAGTGAGGGGAACACTGAAGCTTTCTTT
TRBV28	-	TRBJ2-3	TRBD2	CASSPPGGGRKHDTQYF	TGTGCCAGCAGTCCCCCCGGTGGCGGGAGGAAACATGATACGCAGTATTTT
TRBV18	-	TRBJ2-5	-	CASSSGGETQYF	TGTGCCAGCTCATCCGGAGGGGAGACCCAGTACTTC
TRBV11-3	-	TRBJ2-3	-	CASTIFGQLPTDTQYF	TGTGCCAGCACCATCTTTGGACAGTTACCCACAGATACGCAGTATTTT
TRBV28	few	TRBJ2-7	-	CASSWGRAYEQYF	TGTGCCAGCAGTTGGGGCAGGGCCTACGAGCAGTACTTC
TRBV5-1	-	TRBJ2-2	TRBD1	CASREGQGNTGELFF	TGCGCCAGCAGGGAGGGACAGGGGAACACCGGGGAGCTGTTTTTT
TRBV6-6	few	TRBJ1-1	-	CATLWRGRNTEAFF	TGTGCCACCCTATGGAGGGGTCGGAACACTGAAGCTTTCTTT
TRBV7-2	-	TRBJ2-7	TRBD2	CASSLTAGARYEQYF	TGTGCCAGCAGCTTGACAGCGGGAGCTCGGTACGAGCAGTACTTC
TRBV7-8	-	TRBJ1-1	-	CASSLLSAGTEAFF	TGTGCCAGCAGCTTATTATCGGCCGGGACTGAAGCTTTCTTT
TRBV4-2	-	TRBJ2-2	TRBD1	CASSQGQGANTGELFF	TGTGCCAGCAGCCAAGGGCAGGGGGCGAACACCGGGGAGCTGTTTTTT
TRBV18	-	TRBJ1-4	-	CASSPPTSGNEKLFF	TGTGCCAGCTCACCTCCGACTTCGGGAAATGAAAAACTGTTTTTT
TRBV4-3	few	TRBJ1-1	-	CASSKGTGGPGTEAFF	TGCGCCAGCAGCAAAGGAACCGGCGGGCCGGGCACTGAAGCTTTCTTT
TRBV19	-	TRBJ2-4	-	CASSMPGPIQYF	TGTGCCAGTAGTATGCCAGGGCCCATTCAGTACTTC
TRBV5-4	-	TRBJ2-5	-	CASSLSRGPQETQYF	TGTGCCAGCAGCTTGTCGCGGGGGCCCCAAGAGACCCAGTACTTC
TRBV11-2	-	TRBJ1-5	-	CASSLTGGQPQHF	TGTGCCAGCAGCCTGACCGGGGGTCAGCCCCAGCATTTT
TRBV27	-	TRBJ1-1	-	CASSTMGHTEAFF	TGTGCCAGCAGTACTATGGGGCACACTGAAGCTTTCTTT
TRBV28	-	TRBJ2-1	TRBD2	CASSLLRLAGISYNEQFF	TGTGCCAGCAGTTTATTGCGACTAGCGGGAATCTCCTACAATGAGCAGTTCTTC
TRBV29-1	-	TRBJ2-1	-	CSVAPRRGHNEQFF	TGCAGCGTGGCCCCCCGGAGGGGCCACAATGAGCAGTTCTTC
TRBV5-5	-	TRBJ1-1	TRBD1	CASSLEDRGAIEAFF	TGTGCCAGCAGCTTGGAGGACAGGGGGGCCATTGAAGCTTTCTTT
TRBV5-1	few	TRBJ2-7	TRBD1	CASSSDPGQGNEQYF	TGCGCCAGCAGCTCGGACCCGGGACAGGGGAACGAGCAGTACTTC
TRBV6-6	-	TRBJ1-1	-	CATKRGTEAFF	TGTGCCACAAAGCGGGGGACTGAAGCTTTCTTT
TRBV6-5	once	TRBJ1-5	-	CASNGYQQPQHF	TGTGCCAGCAACGGGTATCAGCAGCCCCAGCATTTT
TRBV4-2	-	TRBJ2-5	-	CASSQEGAGETQYF	TGTGCCAGCAGCCAAGAAGGTGCAGGGGAGACCCAGTACTTC
TRBV9	few	TRBJ1-5	-	CASSVAGTISQPQHF	TGTGCCAGCAGCGTAGCAGGGACAATTTCCCAGCCCCAGCATTTT
TRBV30	-	TRBJ1-2	-	CAWGLSNYGYTF	TGTGCCTGGGGGCTTTCTAACTATGGCTACACCTTC
TRBV2	-	TRBJ1-5	TRBD1	CASGGTGGNQPQHF	TGTGCCAGCGGGGGGACAGGGGGGAATCAGCCCCAGCATTTT
TRBV5-1	-	TRBJ2-7	-	CASSLVAEPSYEQYF	TGCGCCAGCAGCTTGGTGGCGGAGCCCTCCTACGAGCAGTACTTC
TRBV7-8	-	TRBJ2-7	TRBD1	CASSNRPGQGWYEQYF	TGTGCCAGCAGCAATCGTCCGGGACAGGGCTGGTACGAGCAGTACTTC
TRBV4-1	-	TRBJ1-5	-	CASSQEPPGRGYGQPQHF	TGCGCCAGCAGCCAAGAGCCCCCCGGCAGGGGTTACGGGCAGCCCCAGCATTTT
TRBV19	-	TRBJ1-5	-	CASSIAGMDQPQHF	TGTGCCAGTAGTATCGCAGGGATGGATCAGCCCCAGCATTTT
TRBV6-6	-	TRBJ2-3	TRBD1	CASRNEQGRDTQYF	TGTGCCAGCAGAAACGAACAGGGGAGAGATACGCAGTATTTT
TRBV7-2	-	TRBJ2-5	TRBD2	CASSPGTNQETQYF	TGTGCCAGCAGCCCCGGGACTAACCAAGAGACCCAGTACTTC